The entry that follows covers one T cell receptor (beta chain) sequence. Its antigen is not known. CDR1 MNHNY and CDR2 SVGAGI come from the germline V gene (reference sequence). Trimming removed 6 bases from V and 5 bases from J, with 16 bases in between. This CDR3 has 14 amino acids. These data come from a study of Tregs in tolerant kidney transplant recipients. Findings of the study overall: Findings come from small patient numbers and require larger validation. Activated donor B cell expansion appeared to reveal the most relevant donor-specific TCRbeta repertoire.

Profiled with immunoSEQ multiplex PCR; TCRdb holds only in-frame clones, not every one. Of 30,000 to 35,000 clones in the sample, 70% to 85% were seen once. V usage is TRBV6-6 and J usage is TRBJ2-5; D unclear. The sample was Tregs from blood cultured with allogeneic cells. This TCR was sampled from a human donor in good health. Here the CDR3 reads CASSPARGGETQYF. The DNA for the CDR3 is TGTGCCAGCAGCCCGGCCCGAGGTGGGGAGACCCAGTACTTC.